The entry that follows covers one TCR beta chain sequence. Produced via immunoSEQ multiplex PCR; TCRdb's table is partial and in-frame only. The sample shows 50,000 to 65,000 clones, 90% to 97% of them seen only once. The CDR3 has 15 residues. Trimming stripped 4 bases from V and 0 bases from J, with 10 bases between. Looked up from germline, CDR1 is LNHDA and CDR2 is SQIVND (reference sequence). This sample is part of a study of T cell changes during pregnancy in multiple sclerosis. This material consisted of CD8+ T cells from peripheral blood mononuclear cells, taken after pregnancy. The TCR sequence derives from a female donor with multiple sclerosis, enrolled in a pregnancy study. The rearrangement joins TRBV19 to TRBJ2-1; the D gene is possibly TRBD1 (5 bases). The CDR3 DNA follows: TGTGCCAGTAGTAGGACACCGGGCTCCTACAATGAGCAGTTCTTC. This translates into CASSRTPGSYNEQFF.